The rows below give T cell receptor beta chains drawn from one sample of a study of blood T cell repertoires in COVID-19. Only in-frame clones appear in the TCRdb table, and some are missing; sequencing was by immunoSEQ multiplex PCR. This table holds about 76,000 clones, around nine tenths found once. Sequencing used peripheral blood. The receptor source for this set is a man aged 25-40 years with acute or convalescent COVID-19. Both conserved end residues are part of each CDR3. D genes are given only for firm matches. The size entry is marked missing in some rows and otherwise reads once, few, many or a size class.

>TRBJ2-1|once|TRBV6-4|.
TGTGCCAGCAGTGTGGAGGGGGGGCGCGATGAGCAGTTCTTC
CASSVEGGRDEQFF
>TRBJ1-6|.|TRBV27|TRBD1
TGTGCCAGCAGGACCTTTGGGCAGGGGGTGAAGTCACCCCTCCACTTT
CASRTFGQGVKSPLHF
>TRBJ2-1|.|TRBV6-4|TRBD1
TGTGCCAGCAGTACCAGGACAGGGCCCTACAATGAGCAGTTCTTC
CASSTRTGPYNEQFF
>TRBJ1-2|.|TRBV27|TRBD1
TGTGCCAGCAGTTTTAGAGGGGGCCCCTATGGCTACACCTTC
CASSFRGGPYGYTF
>TRBJ1-1|.|TRBV19|TRBD1
TGTGCCACGACGGACAGGCGGGACACTGAAGCTTTCTTT
CATTDRRDTEAFF
>TRBJ1-6|few|TRBV6-5|TRBD1
TGTGCCAGCAGTTACTCCGAGACAGGGTCTTCACCCCTCCACTTT
CASSYSETGSSPLHF
>TRBJ2-3|.|TRBV28|TRBD2
TGTGCCAGCAGTTTGTTAGCGGGAGGGGGAGGGAATACGCAGTATTTT
CASSLLAGGGGNTQYF
>TRBJ1-2|few|TRBV27|.
TGTGCCAGCAGTCCTCTCCAAATGGCTTATGGCTACACCTTC
CASSPLQMAYGYTF
>TRBJ2-3|.|TRBV9|.
TGTGCCAGCAGCCCGACAGATAGCACAGATACGCAGTATTTT
CASSPTDSTDTQYF
>TRBJ2-5|.|TRBV5-8|.
TGTGCCAGCAAGTTTGGGGGGGAGACCCAGTACTTC
CASKFGGETQYF
>TRBJ2-2|.|TRBV7-2|TRBD1
TGTGCCAGCAGCGTGGGACAGCACACCGGGGAGCTGTTTTTT
CASSVGQHTGELFF
>TRBJ2-1|.|TRBV9|.
TGTGCCAGCAGCGTAGCCGGGGGCTCCTACAATGAGCAGTTCTTC
CASSVAGGSYNEQFF
>TRBJ2-2|.|TRBV4-1|TRBD2
TGCGCCAGCAGCCAAGGGAGCGGGAGTCTCGCCGGGGAGCTGTTTTTT
CASSQGSGSLAGELFF
>TRBJ2-7|.|TRBV4-3|TRBD2
TGCGCCAGCAGCCCAGGACTAGCGGTTTGGGAGCAGTACTTC
CASSPGLAVWEQYF